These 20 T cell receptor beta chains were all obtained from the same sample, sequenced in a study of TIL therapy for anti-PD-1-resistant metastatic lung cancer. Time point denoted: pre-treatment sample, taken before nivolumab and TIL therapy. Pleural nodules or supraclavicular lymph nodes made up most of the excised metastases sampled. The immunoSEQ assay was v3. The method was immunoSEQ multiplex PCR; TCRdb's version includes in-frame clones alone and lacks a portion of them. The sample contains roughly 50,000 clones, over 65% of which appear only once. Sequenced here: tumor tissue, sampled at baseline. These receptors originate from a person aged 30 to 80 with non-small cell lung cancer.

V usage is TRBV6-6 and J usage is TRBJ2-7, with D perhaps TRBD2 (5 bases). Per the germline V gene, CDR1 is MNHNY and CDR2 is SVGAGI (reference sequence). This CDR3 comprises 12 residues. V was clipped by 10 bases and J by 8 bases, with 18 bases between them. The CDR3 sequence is CATRGGFLQQYF. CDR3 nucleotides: TGTGCCACCCGAGGAGGCTTCCTTCAGCAGTACTTC.

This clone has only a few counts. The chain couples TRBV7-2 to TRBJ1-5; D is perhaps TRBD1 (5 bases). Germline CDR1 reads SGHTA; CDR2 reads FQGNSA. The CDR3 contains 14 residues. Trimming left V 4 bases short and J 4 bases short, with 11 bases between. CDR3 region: CASSSGLRNQPQHF. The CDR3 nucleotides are TGTGCCAGCAGCTCAGGGCTCAGGAATCAGCCCCAGCATTTT. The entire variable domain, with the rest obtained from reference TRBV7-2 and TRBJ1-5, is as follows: GAGVSQSPSNKVTEKGKDVELRCDPISGHTALYWYRQSLGQGLEFLIYFQGNSAPDKSGLPSDRFSAERTGGSVSTLTIQRTQQEDSAVYLCASSSGLRNQPQHFGDGTRLSIL.

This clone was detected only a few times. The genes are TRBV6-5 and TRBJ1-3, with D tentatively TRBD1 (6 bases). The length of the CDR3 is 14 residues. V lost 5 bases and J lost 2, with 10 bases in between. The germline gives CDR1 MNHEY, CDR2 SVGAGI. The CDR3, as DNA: TGTGCCAGCAGTCGGACAGTTCCTGGAAACACCATATATTTT. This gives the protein CASSRTVPGNTIYF.

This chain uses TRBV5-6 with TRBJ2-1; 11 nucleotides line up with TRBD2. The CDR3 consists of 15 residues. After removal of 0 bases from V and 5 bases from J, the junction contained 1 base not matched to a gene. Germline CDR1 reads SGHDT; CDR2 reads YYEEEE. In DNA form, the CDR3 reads TGTGCCAGCAGCTTGGAGACTAGCGGGAACAATGAGCAGTTCTTC. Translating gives CASSLETSGNNEQFF.

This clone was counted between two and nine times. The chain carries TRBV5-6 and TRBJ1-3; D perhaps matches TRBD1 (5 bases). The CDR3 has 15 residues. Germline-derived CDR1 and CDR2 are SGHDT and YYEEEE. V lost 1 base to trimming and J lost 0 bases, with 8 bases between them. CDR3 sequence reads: CASSLMGTSGNTIYF. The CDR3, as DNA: TGTGCCAGCAGCTTGATGGGGACCTCTGGAAACACCATATATTTT.

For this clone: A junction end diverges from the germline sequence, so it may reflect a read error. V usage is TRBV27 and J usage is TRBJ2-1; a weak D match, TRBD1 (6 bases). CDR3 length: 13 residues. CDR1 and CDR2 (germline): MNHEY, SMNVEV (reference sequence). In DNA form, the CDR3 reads TGTGCCAGCGGTTTTATGGGGGCGCATGAGCAGTTCTTC. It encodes CASGFMGAHEQFF.

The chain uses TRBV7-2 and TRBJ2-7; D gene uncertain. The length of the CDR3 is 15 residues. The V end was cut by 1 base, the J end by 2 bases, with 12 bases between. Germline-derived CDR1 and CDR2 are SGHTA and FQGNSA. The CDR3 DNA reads TGTGCCAGCAGCTTAGTTCCGGACGGACCCTACGAGCAGTACTTC. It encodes CASSLVPDGPYEQYF.

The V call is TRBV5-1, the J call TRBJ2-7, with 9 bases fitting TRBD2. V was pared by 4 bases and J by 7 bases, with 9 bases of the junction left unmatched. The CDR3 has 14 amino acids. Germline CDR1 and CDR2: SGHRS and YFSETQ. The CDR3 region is CASSTTSGSGEQYF. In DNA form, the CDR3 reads TGCGCCAGCAGCACCACTAGCGGGTCTGGGGAGCAGTACTTC.

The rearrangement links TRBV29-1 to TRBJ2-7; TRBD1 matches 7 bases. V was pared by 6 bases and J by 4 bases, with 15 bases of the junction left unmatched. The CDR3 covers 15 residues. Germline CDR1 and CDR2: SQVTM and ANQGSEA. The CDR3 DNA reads TGCAGCGTCCTCAAACTAAAGACAGGGTGGTACGAGCAGTACTTC. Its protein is CSVLKLKTGWYEQYF.

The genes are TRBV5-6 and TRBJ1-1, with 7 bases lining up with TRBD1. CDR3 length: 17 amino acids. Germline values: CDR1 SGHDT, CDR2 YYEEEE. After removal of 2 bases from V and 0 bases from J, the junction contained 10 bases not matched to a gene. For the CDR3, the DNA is TGTGCCAGCAGCTTTCTAGGGGGCCTGGGAATGAACACTGAAGCTTTCTTT. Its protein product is CASSFLGGLGMNTEAFF.

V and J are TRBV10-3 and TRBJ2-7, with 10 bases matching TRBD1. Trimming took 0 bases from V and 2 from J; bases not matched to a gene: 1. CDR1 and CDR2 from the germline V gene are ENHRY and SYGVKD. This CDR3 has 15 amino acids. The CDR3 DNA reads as TGTGCCATCAGTGAGTCGACAGGGGGCCCCTACGAGCAGTACTTC. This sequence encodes CAISESTGGPYEQYF.

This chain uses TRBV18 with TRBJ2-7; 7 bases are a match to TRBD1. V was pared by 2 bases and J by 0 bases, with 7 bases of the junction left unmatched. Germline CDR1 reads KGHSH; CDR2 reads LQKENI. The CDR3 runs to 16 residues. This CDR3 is CASSPRTGSISYEQYF. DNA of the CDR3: TGTGCCAGCTCACCAAGGACAGGAAGCATCTCCTACGAGCAGTACTTC.

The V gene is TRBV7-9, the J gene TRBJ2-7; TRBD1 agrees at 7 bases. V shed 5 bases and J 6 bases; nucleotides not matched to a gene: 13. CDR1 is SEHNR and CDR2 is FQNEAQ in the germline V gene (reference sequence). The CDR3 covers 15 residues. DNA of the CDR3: TGTGCCAGCAGCCCCTCGGGACAGCAACGGGGCGAGCAGTACTTC. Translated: CASSPSGQQRGEQYF.

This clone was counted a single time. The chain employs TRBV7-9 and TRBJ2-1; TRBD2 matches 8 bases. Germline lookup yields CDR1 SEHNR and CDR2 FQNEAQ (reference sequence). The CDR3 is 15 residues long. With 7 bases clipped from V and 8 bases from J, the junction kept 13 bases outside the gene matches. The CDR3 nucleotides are TGTGCCAGCACCGAGGGGGGCCTAGCGGGCCATGAGCAGTTCTTC. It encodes CASTEGGLAGHEQFF.

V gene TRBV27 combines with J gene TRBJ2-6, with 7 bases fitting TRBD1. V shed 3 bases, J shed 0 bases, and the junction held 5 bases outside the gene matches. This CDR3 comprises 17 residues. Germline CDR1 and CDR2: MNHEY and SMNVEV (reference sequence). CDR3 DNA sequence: TGTGCCAGCAGTTTTCTGAGGGACAGCTCTGGGGCCAACGTCCTGACTTTC. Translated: CASSFLRDSSGANVLTF.

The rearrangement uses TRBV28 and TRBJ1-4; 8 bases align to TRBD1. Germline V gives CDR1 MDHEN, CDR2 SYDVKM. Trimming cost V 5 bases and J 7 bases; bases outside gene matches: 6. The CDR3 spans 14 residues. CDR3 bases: TGTGCCAGCAGTCGTCAGGGGGCGTTTGAAAAACTGTTTTTT. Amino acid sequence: CASSRQGAFEKLFF.

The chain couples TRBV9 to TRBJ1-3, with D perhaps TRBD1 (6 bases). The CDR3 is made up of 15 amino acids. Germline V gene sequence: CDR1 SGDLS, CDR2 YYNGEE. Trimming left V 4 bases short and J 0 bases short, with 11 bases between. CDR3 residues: CASSTQGISGNTIYF. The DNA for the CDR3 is TGTGCCAGCAGCACACAGGGAATCTCTGGAAACACCATATATTTT. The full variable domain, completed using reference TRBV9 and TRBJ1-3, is DSGVTQTPKHLITATGQRVTLRCSPRSGDLSVYWYQQSLDQGLQFLIQYYNGEERAKGNILERFSAQQFPDLHSELNLSSLELGDSALYFCASSTQGISGNTIYFGEGSWLTVV.

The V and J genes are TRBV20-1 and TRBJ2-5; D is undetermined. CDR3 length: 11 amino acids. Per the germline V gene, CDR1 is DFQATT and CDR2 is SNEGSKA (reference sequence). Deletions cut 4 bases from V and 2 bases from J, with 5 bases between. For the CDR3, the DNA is TGCAGTGCTACCAGACAAGAGACCCAGTACTTC. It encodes CSATRQETQYF.

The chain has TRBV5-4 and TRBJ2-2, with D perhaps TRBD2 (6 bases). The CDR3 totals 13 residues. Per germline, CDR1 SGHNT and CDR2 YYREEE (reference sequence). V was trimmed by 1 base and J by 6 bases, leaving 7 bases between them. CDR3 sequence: CASSLWGAGELFF. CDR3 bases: TGTGCCAGCAGCTTGTGGGGGGCCGGGGAGCTGTTTTTT.

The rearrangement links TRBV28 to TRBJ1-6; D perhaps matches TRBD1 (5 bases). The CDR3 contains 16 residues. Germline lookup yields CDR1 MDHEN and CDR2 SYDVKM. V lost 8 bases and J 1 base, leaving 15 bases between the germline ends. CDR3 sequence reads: CASQLGGDSYNSPLHF. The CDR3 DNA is TGTGCCAGCCAGTTGGGGGGGGATTCCTATAATTCACCCCTCCACTTT.